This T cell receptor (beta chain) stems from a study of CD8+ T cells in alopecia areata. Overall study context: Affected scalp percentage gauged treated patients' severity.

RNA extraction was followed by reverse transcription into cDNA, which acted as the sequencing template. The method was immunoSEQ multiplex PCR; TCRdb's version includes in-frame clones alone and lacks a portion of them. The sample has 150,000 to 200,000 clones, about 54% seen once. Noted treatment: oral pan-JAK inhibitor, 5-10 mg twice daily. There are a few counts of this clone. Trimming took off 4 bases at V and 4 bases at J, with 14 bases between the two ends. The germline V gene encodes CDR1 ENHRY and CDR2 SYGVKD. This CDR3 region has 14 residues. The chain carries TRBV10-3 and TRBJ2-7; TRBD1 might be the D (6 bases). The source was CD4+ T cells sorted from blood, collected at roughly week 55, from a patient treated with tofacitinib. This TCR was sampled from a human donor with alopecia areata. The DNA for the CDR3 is TGTGCCATCAGTGTTGAAGGGGGACGATACGAGCAGTACTTC. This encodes CAISVEGGRYEQYF.